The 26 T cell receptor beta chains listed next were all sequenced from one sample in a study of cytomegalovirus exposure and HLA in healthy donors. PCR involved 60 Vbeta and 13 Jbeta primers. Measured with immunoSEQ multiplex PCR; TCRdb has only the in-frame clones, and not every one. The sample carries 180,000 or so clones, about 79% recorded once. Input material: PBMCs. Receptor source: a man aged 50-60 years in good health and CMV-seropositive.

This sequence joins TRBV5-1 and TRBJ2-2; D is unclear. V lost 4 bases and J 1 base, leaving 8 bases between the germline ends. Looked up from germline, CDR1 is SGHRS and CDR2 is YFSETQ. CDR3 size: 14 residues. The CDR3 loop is CASSPAGNTGELFF. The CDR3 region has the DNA TGCGCCAGCAGCCCCGCAGGGAACACCGGGGAGCTGTTTTTT.

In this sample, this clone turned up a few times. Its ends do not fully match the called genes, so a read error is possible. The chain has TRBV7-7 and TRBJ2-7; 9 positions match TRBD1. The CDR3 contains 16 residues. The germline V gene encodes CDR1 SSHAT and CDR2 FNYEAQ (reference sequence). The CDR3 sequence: CASSQMGTGSLYEQYF. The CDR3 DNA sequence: TGCGCCAGCAGCCAAATGGGGACAGGGTCCCTCTACGAGCAGTACTTC.

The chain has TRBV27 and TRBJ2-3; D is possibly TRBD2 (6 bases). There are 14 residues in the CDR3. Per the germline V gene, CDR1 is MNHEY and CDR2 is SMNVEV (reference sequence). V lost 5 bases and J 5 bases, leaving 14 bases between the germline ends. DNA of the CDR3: TGTGCCAGCAGTCCCCTTCGGGGGAAAGATACGCAGTATTTT. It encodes CASSPLRGKDTQYF.

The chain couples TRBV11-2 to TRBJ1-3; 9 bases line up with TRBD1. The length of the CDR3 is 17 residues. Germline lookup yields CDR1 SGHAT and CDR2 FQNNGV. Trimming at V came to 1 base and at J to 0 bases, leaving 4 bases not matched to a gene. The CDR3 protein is CASSLVTGGSSGNTIYF. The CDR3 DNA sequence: TGTGCCAGCAGCTTAGTGACAGGGGGGTCCTCTGGAAACACCATATATTTT.

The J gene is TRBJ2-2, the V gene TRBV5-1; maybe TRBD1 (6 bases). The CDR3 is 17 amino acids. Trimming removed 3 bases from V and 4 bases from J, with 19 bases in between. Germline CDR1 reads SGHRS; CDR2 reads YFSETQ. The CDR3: CASSYDLTGRGTGELFF. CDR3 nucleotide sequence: TGCGCCAGCAGCTACGACCTGACAGGTCGGGGCACCGGGGAGCTGTTTTTT.

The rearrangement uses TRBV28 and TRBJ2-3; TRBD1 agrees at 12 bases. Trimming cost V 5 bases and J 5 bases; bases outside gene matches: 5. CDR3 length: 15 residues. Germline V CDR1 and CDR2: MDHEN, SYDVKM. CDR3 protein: CASSIGTGGLDTQYF. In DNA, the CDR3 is TGTGCCAGCAGTATCGGGACAGGGGGCTTAGATACGCAGTATTTT.

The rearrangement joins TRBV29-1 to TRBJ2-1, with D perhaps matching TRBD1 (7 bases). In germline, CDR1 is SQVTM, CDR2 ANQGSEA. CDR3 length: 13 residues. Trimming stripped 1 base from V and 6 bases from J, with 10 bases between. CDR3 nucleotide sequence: TGCAGCGTTGAAGGACAGGGAGGCAATGAGCAGTTCTTC. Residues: CSVEGQGGNEQFF.

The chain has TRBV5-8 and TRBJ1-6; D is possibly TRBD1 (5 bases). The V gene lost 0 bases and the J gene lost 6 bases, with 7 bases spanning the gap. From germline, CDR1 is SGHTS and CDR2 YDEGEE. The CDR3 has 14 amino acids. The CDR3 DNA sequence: TGTGCCAGCAGCTTGGGGACAAGTAATTCACCCCTCCACTTT. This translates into CASSLGTSNSPLHF. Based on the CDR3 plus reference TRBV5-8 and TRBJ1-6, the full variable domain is EAGVTQSPTHLIKTRGQQATLRCSPISGHTSVYWYQQALGLGLQFLLWYDEGEERNRGNFPPRFSGRQFPNYSSELNVNALELEDSALYLCASSLGTSNSPLHFGNGTRLTVT.

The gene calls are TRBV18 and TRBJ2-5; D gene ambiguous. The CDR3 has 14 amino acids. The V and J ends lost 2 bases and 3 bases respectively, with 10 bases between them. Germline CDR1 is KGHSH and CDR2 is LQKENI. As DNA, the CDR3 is TGTGCCAGCTCACCAACAGCAGCCGAAGAGACCCAGTACTTC. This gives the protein CASSPTAAEETQYF.

As DNA, the CDR3 is TGTGCCAGCAGTGCCCAGCAGAGGAACTATGGCTACACCTTC. The encoded protein is CASSAQQRNYGYTF. This rearrangement joins TRBV2 to TRBJ1-2; D is unclear. The germline CDR1 and CDR2 sequences are SNHLY and FYNNEI. The CDR3 spans 14 residues. With 4 bases removed from V and 2 bases from J, the gap between germline ends came to 11 bases.

The CDR3 protein is CASSLNGGEVFNYGYTF. As DNA, the CDR3 is TGCGCCAGCAGCCTGAACGGCGGGGAGGTATTCAACTATGGCTACACCTTC. The rearrangement uses TRBV4-1 and TRBJ1-2; D is undetermined. V lost 4 bases and J 2 bases, leaving 20 bases between the germline ends. The CDR3 covers 17 residues. The germline V gene has CDR1 MGHRA and CDR2 YSYEKL.

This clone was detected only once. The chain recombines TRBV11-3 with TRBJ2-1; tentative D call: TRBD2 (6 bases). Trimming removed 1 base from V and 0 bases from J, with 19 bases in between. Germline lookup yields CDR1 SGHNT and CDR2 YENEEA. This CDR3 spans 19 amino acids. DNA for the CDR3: TGTGCCAGCAGCTTAGGGCTGCCGGGACTTCCGCACTCCTACAATGAGCAGTTCTTC. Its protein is CASSLGLPGLPHSYNEQFF.

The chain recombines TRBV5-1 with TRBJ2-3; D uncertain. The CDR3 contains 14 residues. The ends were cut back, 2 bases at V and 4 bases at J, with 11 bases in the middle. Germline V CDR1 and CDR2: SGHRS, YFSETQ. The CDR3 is CASSFRFGADTQYF. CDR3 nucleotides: TGCGCCAGCAGCTTCAGGTTCGGCGCAGATACGCAGTATTTT.

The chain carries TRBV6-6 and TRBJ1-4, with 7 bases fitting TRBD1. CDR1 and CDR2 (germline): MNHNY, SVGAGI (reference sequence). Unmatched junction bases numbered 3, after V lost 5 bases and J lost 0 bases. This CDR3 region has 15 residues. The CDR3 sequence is CASSTGEATNEKLFF. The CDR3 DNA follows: TGTGCCAGCAGTACAGGGGAGGCAACTAATGAAAAACTGTTTTTT.

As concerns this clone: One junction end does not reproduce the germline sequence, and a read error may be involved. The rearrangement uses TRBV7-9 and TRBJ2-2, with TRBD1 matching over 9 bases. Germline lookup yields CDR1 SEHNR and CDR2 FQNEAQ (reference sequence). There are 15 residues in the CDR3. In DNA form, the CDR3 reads TGTTCCAGCAGCTTCAGACAGGGGGTCACCGGGGAGCTGTTTTTT. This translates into CSSSFRQGVTGELFF.

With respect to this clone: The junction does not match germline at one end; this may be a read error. The CDR3 reads CASSPDRARENSPLHF. The CDR3 DNA follows: TGCGCCAGCAGCCCGGACAGGGCACGGGAGAATTCACCCCTCCATTTT. This chain connects TRBV4-1 to TRBJ1-6, with 8 bases identical to TRBD1. Germline V gene lookup returns CDR1 MGHRA and CDR2 YSYEKL. The length of the CDR3 is 16 residues.

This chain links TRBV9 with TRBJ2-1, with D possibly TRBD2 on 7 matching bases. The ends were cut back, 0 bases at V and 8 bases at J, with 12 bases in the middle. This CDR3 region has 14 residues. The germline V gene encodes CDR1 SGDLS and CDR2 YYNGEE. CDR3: CASSVVKGGHEQFF. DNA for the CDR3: TGTGCCAGCAGCGTAGTGAAGGGGGGGCATGAGCAGTTCTTC.

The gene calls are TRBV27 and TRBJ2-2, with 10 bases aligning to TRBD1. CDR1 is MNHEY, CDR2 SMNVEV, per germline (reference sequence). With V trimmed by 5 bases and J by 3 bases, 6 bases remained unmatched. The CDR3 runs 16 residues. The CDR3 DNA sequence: TGTGCCAGCAGTCCATGGGACAGGGGAGACACCGGGGAGCTGTTTTTT. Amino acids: CASSPWDRGDTGELFF.

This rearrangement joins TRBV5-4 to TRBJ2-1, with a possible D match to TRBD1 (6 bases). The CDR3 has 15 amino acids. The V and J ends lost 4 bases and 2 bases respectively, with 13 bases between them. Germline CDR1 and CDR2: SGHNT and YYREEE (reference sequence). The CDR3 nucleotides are TGTGCCAGCAGCCTGGACAGAGCCACCTACAATGAGCAGTTCTTC. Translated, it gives CASSLDRATYNEQFF.

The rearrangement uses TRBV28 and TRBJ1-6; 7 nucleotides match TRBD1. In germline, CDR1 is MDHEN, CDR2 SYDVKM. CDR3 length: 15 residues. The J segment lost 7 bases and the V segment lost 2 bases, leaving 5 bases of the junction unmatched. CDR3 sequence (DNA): TGTGCCAGCAGTTTAACAGGGGTAGGGAATTCACCCCTCCACTTT. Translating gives CASSLTGVGNSPLHF.

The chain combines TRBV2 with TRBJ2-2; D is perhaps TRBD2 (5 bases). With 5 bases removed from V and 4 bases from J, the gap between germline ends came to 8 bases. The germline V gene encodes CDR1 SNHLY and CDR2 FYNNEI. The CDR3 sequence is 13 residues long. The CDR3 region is CASSPEGTGELFF. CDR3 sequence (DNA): TGTGCCAGCAGTCCTGAGGGCACCGGGGAGCTGTTTTTT.

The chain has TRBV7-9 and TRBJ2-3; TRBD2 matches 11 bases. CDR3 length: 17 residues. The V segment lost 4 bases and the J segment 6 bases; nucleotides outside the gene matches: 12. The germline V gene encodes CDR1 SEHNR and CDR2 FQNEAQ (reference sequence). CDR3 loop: CASSSAALAGGPDTQYF. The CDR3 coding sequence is TGTGCCAGCAGCTCAGCGGCGTTAGCGGGGGGGCCTGATACGCAGTATTTT.

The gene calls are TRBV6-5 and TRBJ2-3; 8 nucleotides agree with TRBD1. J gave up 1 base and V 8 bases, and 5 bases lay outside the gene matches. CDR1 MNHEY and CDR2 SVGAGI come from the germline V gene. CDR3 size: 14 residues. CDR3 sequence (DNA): TGTGCCAGCTCGGAGACAGGGGGCACAGATACGCAGTATTTT. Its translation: CASSETGGTDTQYF.

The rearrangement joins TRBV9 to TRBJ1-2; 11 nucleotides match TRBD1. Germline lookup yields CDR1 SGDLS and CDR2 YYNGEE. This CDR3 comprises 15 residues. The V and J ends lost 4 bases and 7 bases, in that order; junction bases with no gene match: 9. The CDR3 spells CASSPQDRGRGGYTF. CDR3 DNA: TGTGCCAGCAGCCCTCAGGACAGGGGGCGGGGTGGCTACACCTTC.

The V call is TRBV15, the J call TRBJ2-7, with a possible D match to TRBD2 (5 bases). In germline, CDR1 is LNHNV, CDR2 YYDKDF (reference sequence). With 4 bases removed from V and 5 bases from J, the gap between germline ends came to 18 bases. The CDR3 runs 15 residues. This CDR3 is CATSKAPGTSNEQYF. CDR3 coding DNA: TGTGCCACCAGCAAGGCACCGGGAACCAGTAACGAGCAGTACTTC.

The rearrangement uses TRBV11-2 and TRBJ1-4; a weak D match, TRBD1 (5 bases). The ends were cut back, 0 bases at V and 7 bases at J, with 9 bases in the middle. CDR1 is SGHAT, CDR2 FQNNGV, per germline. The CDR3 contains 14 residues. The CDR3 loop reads CASSLDRQSEKLFF. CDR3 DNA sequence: TGTGCCAGCAGCTTAGATAGACAGTCTGAAAAACTGTTTTTT.